Listed here are 26 T cell receptor beta chains from one sample, sequenced in a study of blood T cell repertoires in COVID-19. Sequenced by immunoSEQ multiplex PCR; TCRdb stores in-frame clones only, minus some. Of a few hundred thousand clones listed, 85% to 90% are singletons. Material: peripheral blood. The receptors were gathered from a woman in her thirties or forties who had recovered from COVID-19.

V and J are TRBV18 and TRBJ2-5; D is possibly TRBD1 (6 bases). The CDR3 totals 14 residues. The V end lost 4 bases, the J end lost 0 bases, and 9 bases lay between the germline ends. Germline V CDR1 and CDR2: KGHSH, LQKENI. CDR3 loop: CASSLNRDQETQYF. Here the CDR3 DNA reads TGTGCCAGCTCACTTAACAGGGACCAAGAGACCCAGTACTTC.

This clone appeared once. The chain employs TRBV13 and TRBJ1-4; 7 bases map to TRBD1. The germline V gene encodes CDR1 PRHDT and CDR2 FYEKMQ (reference sequence). V gave up 5 bases and J gave up 8 bases; unmatched junction bases: 5. This CDR3 is built from 13 residues. The CDR3 DNA sequence: TGTGCCAGCAGCGACAGGGCTGGGGAAAAACTGTTTTTT. This gives the protein CASSDRAGEKLFF.

The chain joins TRBV7-9 to TRBJ2-5; possibly TRBD1 for D (6 bases). CDR1 SEHNR and CDR2 FQNEAQ come from the germline V gene (reference sequence). V was pared by 2 bases and J by 5 bases, with 12 bases between. The CDR3 has 14 residues. The CDR3, as DNA: TGTGCCAGCAGCTTAATGTCAGGGGAGGAGACCCAGTACTTC. This sequence encodes CASSLMSGEETQYF.

The rearrangement joins TRBV5-6 to TRBJ1-4, with TRBD1 matching 9 bases. Germline V lookup: CDR1 SGHDT, CDR2 YYEEEE. V lost 6 bases to trimming and J lost 7 bases; unmatched junction nucleotides: 19. The CDR3 runs 18 residues. The CDR3 here is CASTSTGQGFIRSEKLFF. As DNA, the CDR3 is TGTGCCAGCACCAGTACGGGACAGGGTTTTATTCGGAGTGAAAAACTGTTTTTT.

This chain links TRBV28 with TRBJ1-5, with TRBD1 as a possible D gene (5 bases). Per germline, CDR1 MDHEN and CDR2 SYDVKM. V gave up 4 bases and J gave up 1 base, with 17 bases separating them. The CDR3 sequence is 17 residues long. CDR3 bases: TGTGCCAGCAGTTCGTGGGCGGGGCAGGGAAGCAATCAGCCCCAGCATTTT. Protein sequence: CASSSWAGQGSNQPQHF.

This sequence joins TRBV19 and TRBJ2-3; possibly TRBD2 for D (6 bases). Looked up from germline, CDR1 is LNHDA and CDR2 is SQIVND (reference sequence). The V end lost 5 bases, the J end lost 5 bases, and 11 bases lay between the germline ends. The CDR3 extends over 13 amino acids. CDR3 DNA sequence: TGTGCCAGTAGTTCCTTGGGGGGAGATACGCAGTATTTT. It translates to CASSSLGGDTQYF.

This clone was seen just once. The gene calls are TRBV18 and TRBJ1-5; 8 bases are a match to TRBD1. V was clipped by 2 bases and J by 3 bases; unmatched bases: 12. The CDR3 spans 18 residues. Germline V CDR1 and CDR2: KGHSH, LQKENI. DNA of the CDR3: TGTGCCAGCTCACCAAAGACAGGGGTAGGAGACTACAATCAGCCCCAGCATTTT. The encoded protein is CASSPKTGVGDYNQPQHF.

The chain recombines TRBV4-1 with TRBJ2-7; D possibly corresponds to TRBD2 (5 bases). CDR1 is MGHRA and CDR2 is YSYEKL in the germline V gene. The V end was cut by 4 bases, the J end by 4 bases, with 11 bases between. This CDR3 is 13 amino acids long. CDR3 region: CASSPGSFYEQYF. The CDR3 coding sequence is TGCGCCAGCAGCCCGGGGTCTTTTTACGAGCAGTACTTC.

V and J are TRBV18 and TRBJ1-2, with D unclear. This CDR3 region has 14 residues. Trimming removed 3 bases at V and 1 base at J, with 9 bases between. The V gene's germline CDR1 is KGHSH and CDR2 LQKENI. In nucleotides, the CDR3 is TGTGCCAGCTCACCCTCCGGGATTAACTATGGCTACACCTTC. Encoded protein: CASSPSGINYGYTF.

CDR3 region: CASSRTGDEQYV. As DNA, the CDR3 is TGTGCCAGCAGTAGAACAGGGGACGAGCAGTACGTC. The V and J genes are TRBV12-3 or TRBV12-4 and TRBJ2-7; 7 nucleotides match TRBD1. V shed 5 bases and J 5 bases; nucleotides not matched to a gene: 3. CDR3 size: 12 residues.

Only a few counts were recorded for this clone. The chain uses TRBV7-3 and TRBJ2-2; maybe TRBD1 (5 bases). The CDR3 sequence is 13 residues long. The germline V gene has CDR1 SGHTA and CDR2 FQGTGA. Between the trimmed V and J ends, which lost 5 bases and 7 bases, there was a span of 11 bases. The CDR3 nucleotides are TGTGCCAGCAGCCCCCAGGGTATCGGGGAGCTGTTTTTT. Its translation: CASSPQGIGELFF.

This chain joins TRBV5-1 and TRBJ2-5, with 7 bases that match TRBD2. Germline V lookup: CDR1 SGHRS, CDR2 YFSETQ. Unmatched junction bases numbered 12, after V lost 3 bases and J lost 4 bases. This CDR3 spans 16 amino acids. The DNA of the CDR3 is TGCGCCAGCAGCTGGGCCCGTGGGGGAGGGAGAGAGACCCAGTACTTC. Protein: CASSWARGGGRETQYF.

The V call is TRBV3-1 (or the pseudogene TRBV3-2), the J call TRBJ2-7; tentative D call: TRBD2 (7 bases). There are 13 residues in the CDR3. The germline V gene has CDR1 LGHDT and CDR2 YNNKEL (reference sequence). V was clipped by 2 bases and J by 3 bases, with 8 bases between them. The CDR3 sequence: CASSQRGGYEQYV. Here the CDR3 DNA reads TGTGCCAGCAGCCAAAGGGGGGGCTACGAGCAGTACGTC.

This rearrangement joins TRBV7-9 to TRBJ1-6; unclear D gene. The CDR3 length is 11 residues. CDR1 and CDR2 from the germline V gene are SEHNR and FQNEAQ (reference sequence). Trimming took off 7 bases at V and 11 bases at J, with 9 bases between the two ends. The CDR3 protein is CASTPSTPLHF. The CDR3 DNA reads as TGTGCCAGCACCCCATCTACACCCCTCCACTTT.

The CDR3 loop is CASGWRVENIQYF. CDR3 coding DNA: TGTGCCAGTGGGTGGAGGGTCGAAAACATTCAGTACTTC. This sequence joins TRBV5-5 and TRBJ2-4; the D gene is possibly TRBD2 (6 bases). The ends were cut back, 8 bases at V and 5 bases at J, with 14 bases in the middle. The CDR3 runs to 13 residues. The V gene's germline CDR1 is SGHKS and CDR2 YYEKEE (reference sequence).

The chain employs TRBV2 and TRBJ2-7; possible D gene TRBD1, 6 bases. The germline CDR1 and CDR2 sequences are SNHLY and FYNNEI. The V end lost 6 bases, the J end lost 8 bases, and 20 bases lay between the germline ends. The CDR3 is 14 residues long. Here the CDR3 DNA reads TGTGCCAGCAGCCCGGGACAAGGGTTTAGGAAGCAGTACTTC. Encoded protein: CASSPGQGFRKQYF.

This chain joins TRBV7-2 and TRBJ2-5, with 10 bases aligning to TRBD1. Trimming removed 3 bases from V and 5 bases from J; junction bases left unmatched: 6. The CDR3 is 15 amino acids. CDR1 and CDR2 (germline): SGHTA, FQGNSA. CDR3 sequence: CASSLGGTGVETQYF. The CDR3 coding sequence is TGTGCCAGCAGCTTGGGTGGGACAGGGGTGGAGACCCAGTACTTC. Using reference TRBV7-2 and TRBJ2-5 for the parts outside the CDR3, the full variable domain is GAGVSQSPSNKVTEKGKDVELRCDPISGHTALYWYRQSLGQGLEFLIYFQGNSAPDKSGLPSDRFSAERTGGSVSTLTIQRTQQEDSAVYLCASSLGGTGVETQYFGPGTRLLVL.

The chain has TRBV4-2 and TRBJ2-5; 8 nucleotides line up with TRBD2. The germline CDR1 and CDR2 sequences are LGHNA and YNFKEQ. V lost 6 bases and J lost 2; bases outside the gene matches: 14. There are 17 residues in the CDR3. This CDR3 reads CASSLTRLANKQETQYF. As DNA, the CDR3 is TGTGCCAGCAGTCTGACCCGACTAGCGAATAAACAAGAGACCCAGTACTTC.

The CDR3 DNA follows: TGTGCCACCAGTGATGACTCGGGACTAGCGGGGCCGAACACCGGGGAGCTGTTTTTT. Protein sequence: CATSDDSGLAGPNTGELFF. The J gene is TRBJ2-2, the V gene TRBV24-1; the match to TRBD2 covers 13 bases. The ends lost 3 bases at V and 0 bases at J; junction bases unmatched: 6. CDR1 KGHDR and CDR2 SFDVKD come from the germline V gene. The CDR3 extends over 19 amino acids.

The chain has TRBV2 and TRBJ2-2; D remains unclear. The CDR3 covers 15 residues. The germline V gene encodes CDR1 SNHLY and CDR2 FYNNEI. The V end was cut by 5 bases, the J end by 6 bases, with 16 bases between. Written as DNA, the CDR3 is TGTGCCAGCAGTCTTACACCACAGCCGGCCGGGGAGCTGTTTTTT. Amino acid sequence: CASSLTPQPAGELFF.

The chain is built from TRBV5-6 and TRBJ1-4, with TRBD1 matching 9 bases. In germline, CDR1 is SGHDT, CDR2 YYEEEE. With 0 bases clipped from V and 5 bases from J, the junction kept 5 bases outside the gene matches. The CDR3 covers 16 residues. Here the CDR3 reads CASSLVGGQGNEKLFF. DNA for the CDR3: TGTGCCAGCAGCTTGGTGGGGGGACAGGGAAATGAAAAACTGTTTTTT. The full variable domain, in which reference TRBV5-6 and TRBJ1-4 provide the parts outside the CDR3, is DAGVTQSPTHLIKTRGQQVTLRCSPKSGHDTVSWYQQALGQGPQFIFQYYEEEERQRGNFPDRFSGHQFPNYSSELNVNALLLGDSALYLCASSLVGGQGNEKLFFGSGTQLSVL.

The chain carries TRBV19 and TRBJ1-2, with 11 bases identical to TRBD1. Germline CDR1 LNHDA, CDR2 SQIVND (reference sequence). This CDR3 spans 14 amino acids. Trimming at V came to 10 bases and at J to 5 bases, leaving 9 bases not matched to a gene. The CDR3 is CATRRGQGGYGYTF. The CDR3 nucleotides are TGTGCCACAAGGCGGGGACAGGGGGGGTATGGCTACACCTTC.

The rearrangement uses TRBV2 and TRBJ1-4; 11 bases map to TRBD1. The trim removed 6 bases at V and 8 bases at J, leaving 5 bases unmatched. The CDR3 sequence is 14 residues long. Germline lookup yields CDR1 SNHLY and CDR2 FYNNEI. The CDR3 DNA is TGTGCCAGCAGCGGGACAGGGGGAGTGGAAAAACTGTTTTTT. It yields the protein CASSGTGGVEKLFF. The full variable domain, completed using reference TRBV2 and TRBJ1-4, is EPEVTQTPSHQVTQMGQEVILRCVPISNHLYFYWYRQILGQKVEFLVSFYNNEISEKSEIFDDQFSVERPDGSNFTLKIRSTKLEDSAMYFCASSGTGGVEKLFFGSGTQLSVL.

The chain has TRBV6-2 or TRBV6-3 and TRBJ2-3; D is unresolved. Trimming left V 2 bases short and J 2 bases short, with 8 bases between. The CDR3 runs 14 residues. The V gene's germline CDR1 is MNHEY and CDR2 SVGEGT. CDR3 region: CASSYGGTTDTQYF. Written as DNA, the CDR3 is TGTGCCAGCAGTTACGGTGGCACCACAGATACGCAGTATTTT.

This clone was found once. This chain uses TRBV7-2 with TRBJ2-7; 7 nucleotides line up with TRBD1. The germline V gene encodes CDR1 SGHTA and CDR2 FQGNSA. The CDR3 spans 13 residues. The ends lost 5 bases at V and 2 bases at J; junction bases unmatched: 3. The CDR3 coding sequence is TGTGCCAGCAGCACCGGGACAGCCTACGAGCAGTACTTC. It is translated as CASSTGTAYEQYF.

The chain joins TRBV6-5 to TRBJ2-5; TRBD1 aligns across 7 bases. Germline assignment: CDR1 MNHEY and CDR2 SVGAGI. V shed 10 bases and J 3 bases; nucleotides not matched to a gene: 5. The CDR3 has 12 residues. CDR3 amino acids: CAIGDRKETQYF. Written as DNA, the CDR3 is TGTGCCATCGGGGACAGAAAAGAGACCCAGTACTTC.